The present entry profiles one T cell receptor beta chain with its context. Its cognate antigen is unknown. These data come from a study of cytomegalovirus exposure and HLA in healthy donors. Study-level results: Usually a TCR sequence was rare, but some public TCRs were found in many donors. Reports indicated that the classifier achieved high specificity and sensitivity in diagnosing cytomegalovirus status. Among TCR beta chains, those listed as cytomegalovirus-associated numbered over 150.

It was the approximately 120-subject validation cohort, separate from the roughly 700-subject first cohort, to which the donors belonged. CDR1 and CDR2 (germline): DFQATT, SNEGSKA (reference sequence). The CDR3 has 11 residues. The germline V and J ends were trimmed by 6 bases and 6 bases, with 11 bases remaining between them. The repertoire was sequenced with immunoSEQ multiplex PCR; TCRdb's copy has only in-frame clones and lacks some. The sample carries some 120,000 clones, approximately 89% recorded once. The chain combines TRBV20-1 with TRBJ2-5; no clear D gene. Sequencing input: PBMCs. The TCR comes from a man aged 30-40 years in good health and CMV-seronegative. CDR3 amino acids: CSAVVLQTQYF. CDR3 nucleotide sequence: TGCAGTGCGGTAGTCTTACAGACCCAGTACTTC.